What follows is one TCR beta chain and its context. The source of the sample is a study of PD-L1 blockade in urothelial cancer. Sequenced by immunoSEQ multiplex PCR; TCRdb stores in-frame clones only, minus some. There are 50,000 to 65,000 clones in the sample; around 84% occur only once, and roughly 2.8% lies in the top ten. The patients' disease, urothelial carcinoma, was locally advanced or metastatic. The CDR3 length is 17 residues. Germline values: CDR1 LGHNA, CDR2 YNFKEQ. With 4 bases clipped from V and 5 bases from J, the junction kept 13 bases outside the gene matches. The V and J genes are TRBV4-2 and TRBJ2-1; 8 nucleotides match TRBD2. The TCR sequence derives from a man between 45 and 60 years old with urothelial cancer. Sample: PBMCs, taken around atezolizumab (anti-PD-L1) treatment. CDR3: CASSPTRASGFDNEQFF. CDR3 nucleotides: TGTGCCAGCAGCCCGACCAGGGCTAGCGGGTTTGACAATGAGCAGTTCTTC.